The 10 T cell receptor beta chains listed next were all sequenced from one sample in a study of T cells after yellow fever vaccination. MiXCR, run by TCRdb on the 5' RACE reads, gives a single entry per CDR3 protein. The sample yields some 120,000 distinct CDR3 sequences, 13% to 15% seen once. The sample was CD8+ T cells sorted from PBMCs, taken 5 days after the yellow fever booster vaccination. These TCRs come from a man in his late teens or twenties who received the YFV17D yellow fever vaccine.

This clonotype came up a few times. The chain couples TRBV6-6 to TRBJ2-5, with TRBD2 identical over 9 bases. Germline V gene data show CDR1 as MNHNY and CDR2 as SVGAGI (reference sequence). The ends lost 4 bases at V and 5 bases at J; junction bases unmatched: 14. CDR3 length equals 17 residues. The CDR3 reads CASSSSGVAGARETQYF. The CDR3 DNA is TGTGCCAGCAGTTCCTCAGGGGTAGCGGGGGCGCGGGAGACCCAGTACTTC.

This clonotype was picked up a small number of times. The gene calls are TRBV4-1 and TRBJ1-5; D is unclear. The germline V gene has CDR1 MGHRA and CDR2 YSYEKL. Trimming took 0 bases from V and 2 from J, leaving 8 bases between them. This CDR3 spans 15 amino acids. CDR3 region: CASSQEWMGNQPQHF. The CDR3 nucleotides are TGCGCCAGCAGCCAAGAATGGATGGGCAATCAGCCCCAGCATTTT.

V usage is TRBV6-5 and J usage is TRBJ2-4; 12 bases map to TRBD2. There are 17 residues in the CDR3. V shed 7 bases, J shed 0 bases, and the junction held 7 bases outside the gene matches. The germline CDR1 and CDR2 sequences are MNHEY and SVGAGI. CDR3 amino acids: CASKASGGARAKNIQYF. CDR3 in DNA: TGTGCCAGCAAGGCTAGCGGGGGGGCCAGAGCCAAAAACATTCAGTACTTC.

This sequence joins TRBV11-2 and TRBJ2-7; D remains unclear. CDR1 and CDR2 from the germline V gene are SGHAT and FQNNGV. V was clipped by 3 bases and J by 7 bases, with 13 bases between them. CDR3 length: 13 amino acids. The CDR3: CASSFILEGEQYV. CDR3 coding DNA: TGTGCCAGCAGCTTTATTCTAGAAGGGGAGCAGTACGTC.

This clonotype has a handful of counts. The chain couples TRBV7-9 to TRBJ2-7; tentative D call: TRBD1 (6 bases). CDR1 is SEHNR and CDR2 is FQNEAQ in the germline V gene (reference sequence). Trimming pared 4 bases from V and 2 bases from J, leaving 12 bases between. The CDR3 length is 14 residues. Here the CDR3 DNA reads TGTGCCAGCAGCTCCGGGACAATAGCCTACGAGCAGTACTTC. It translates to CASSSGTIAYEQYF.

Here the CDR3 reads CASSFILSNTDTQYF. CDR3 DNA: TGTGCCAGCAGCTTTATTCTGTCGAACACAGATACGCAGTATTTT. The chain couples TRBV5-4 to TRBJ2-3, with D unclear. The germline V gene encodes CDR1 SGHNT and CDR2 YYREEE (reference sequence). Trimming shortened V by 2 bases and J by 2 bases, and 12 bases separated the two germline ends. The CDR3 consists of 15 residues.

This clonotype was seen ten or more times. CDR3 region: CASSDRTGAIDEQFF. For the CDR3, the DNA is TGTGCCAGCAGTGACCGGACAGGGGCAATCGATGAGCAGTTCTTC. The J gene is TRBJ2-1, the V gene TRBV6-4; 9 positions match TRBD1. CDR3 size: 15 residues. In germline, CDR1 is MRHNA, CDR2 SNTAGT. Trimming cost V 2 bases and J 8 bases; bases outside gene matches: 7.

This clonotype appeared many times. J is TRBJ2-7 and V is TRBV5-1; D gene ambiguous. Germline V CDR1 and CDR2: SGHRS, YFSETQ. V gave up 0 bases and J gave up 0 bases, with 13 bases separating them. The CDR3 contains 16 residues. CDR3 in DNA: TGCGCCAGCAGCTTGGATACGTGGAGTAGCTCCTACGAGCAGTACGTC. It translates to CASSLDTWSSSYEQYV.

This clonotype has only a few counts. This chain connects TRBV7-8 to TRBJ1-6; D is ambiguous. Germline CDR1 SGHVS, CDR2 FQNEAQ. The V and J ends lost 2 bases and 11 bases respectively, with 10 bases between them. The CDR3 runs 13 residues. Written as DNA, the CDR3 is TGTGCCAGCAGCTTACAGAAGTTGGCACCCCTCCACTTT. Protein sequence: CASSLQKLAPLHF.

This clonotype has just a few counts. The V call is TRBV2, the J call TRBJ2-7; D not certain. Trimming took off 3 bases at V and 2 bases at J, with 11 bases between the two ends. CDR3 size: 14 residues. Germline CDR1 reads SNHLY; CDR2 reads FYNNEI. CDR3 protein: CASSDPGPPYEQYF. CDR3 bases: TGTGCCAGCAGTGATCCCGGGCCCCCCTACGAGCAGTACTTC.